Described below is a single TCR beta chain sequence and its context. There is no known antigen for this receptor. Base qualities are not provided; no much larger clone lies one nucleotide away. Including cysteine and phenylalanine, the CDR3 has 13 amino acids. Solely the CDR3 DNA is kept, with 39 bases framed from the first base. V is pruned by 3 bases and J by 5 bases, leaving 6 bases of the junction without a gene match. From a lookup of the germline V gene (reference sequence), CDR1 and CDR2 are GTSNPN and SVGIG. Library generation was performed with PCR. DNA from cultured CD4+ T cells was subjected to TCR sequencing with the Oncomine TCR Beta short-read assay at the Johns Hopkins FTIC core. The QIAamp micro DNA kit was used to extract genomic DNA from the cultured CD4+ T cells. Oncomine TCR Beta libraries made from cultured CD4+ T cells were pooled using unique dual indexes and sequenced on an Illumina iSeq 100. The original methods were these. Non-productive sequences were removed, and CDR3s not starting with C, not ending with F or W, or shorter than 7 amino acids were discarded. Antigen-specific clonotypes were identified with the MANAFEST web application by comparing peptide-stimulated wells with reference and other culture wells. To be called positive, a clone needed an FDR below 0.05, an odds ratio above 5, and a productive frequency above 0.1% in at least two of three replicate wells. Cross-reactive clonotypes were defined as significantly expanded in both SARS-CoV-2 spike wells and at least one common cold coronavirus spike condition. Similarity between CDR3 sequences was evaluated in R version 3.6.1 using Levenshtein distances (stringdist) and unrooted phylogenetic trees (ape). TCRdb cleaned the public reads at Q25 with fastp, built clones with MiXCR and kept in-frame beta chains. Identical CDR3 protein sequences are pooled into one entry, listed with their most common genes and DNA. What appears here as the V and J calls and clone size reflects TCRdb's work, not the paper's. The sample has about 15,000 distinct CDR3 sequences on record, more than 45% of them singletons. Approximately 13% of the sample belongs to the ten largest clones.

The treatment or condition label for this specimen denotes: approximately 9-day PBMC culture with coronavirus spike peptide pools or control peptides (ViraFEST assay). To expand antigen-specific T cells with peptide pools and then pick out the expanded clonotypes through TCR sequencing, the study relied on the ViraFEST assay. The convalescent patients' positive SARS-CoV-2 PCR tests were from March to December 2020, which was before the Alpha, Beta and Delta variants emerged in the United States. Approximately 1.8 million PBMCs per well were cultured in IMDM with approximately 5% human AB serum and 7.5 to 10 IU/ml IL-2, plus 10 ug/ml peptide pools. Half of the culture medium was replaced with fresh IL-2-containing medium on days 3 and 7. Once the cells had been in culture for around nine days, the EasySep CD4+ T cell isolation kit was used to isolate CD4+ T cells by negative selection. Ficoll-Paque Plus gradient centrifugation was used to isolate PBMCs from whole blood, and the isolated PBMCs were then either used fresh or cryopreserved at -140C. Culture conditions were generally each tested in triplicate wells.

The data are from a study of vaccination and CD4 T cells after COVID-19 (dated by TCRdb to the early 2020s). General notes on the study: Every convalescent patient had a positive nasal swab PCR test for SARS-CoV-2, with mild disease in nine or ten patients and severe disease in one. The convalescent cohort included six males and four females, with two Hispanic individuals, seven Caucasians, two Asians and one multiracial person. Each participant got two doses of either the Pfizer-BioNTech BNT162b2 vaccine (n=8) or the Moderna mRNA-1273 vaccine (n=2). Post-COVID blood samples were collected from convalescent patients a median of approximately 100 days after diagnosis, with a range of about 30 to 170 days. Post-vaccine blood samples were obtained a median of approximately 74 days after the second vaccine dose, with a range of roughly 12 to 250 days. Overlapping spike peptide pools from SARS-CoV-2 and from the common cold coronaviruses HCoV-NL63, HCoV-OC43 and HCoV-229E were used as culture stimuli. In control cultures, a CEFX viral epitope pool was used as positive control, an HIV-1 Nef peptide pool was used as negative control, or no peptide was added. In ten to eleven COVID-19 convalescent patients and a handful of infection-naive healthy vaccine recipients, researchers compared the spike-specific CD4+ TCR repertoire from before mRNA vaccination with the repertoire from after.

What the work shows at the level of the full study, not this receptor alone: An increase in the median number of SARS-CoV-2-reactive clonotypes from roughly 20 after infection to 38 after vaccination was observed, but the change was not found to be significant. Only a relatively small number of convalescent patients were included in the study, and early timepoints following natural infection were not analyzed. Nearly all vaccine-specific clones in convalescent patients (304 of 307) were mono-reactive for SARS-CoV-2 spike rather than cross-reactive with common cold coronaviruses. In convalescent patients, a median approximately 89% of post-vaccine SARS-CoV-2-reactive clones were detected only after vaccination, suggesting vaccine-specific priming.

The TCR sequence derives from a human donor who had recovered from COVID-19. The V gene is TRBV30 and the J gene is TRBJ2-5; 7 nucleotides in the junction match TRBD1. What was sequenced was CD4+ T cells from blood, cultured in vitro. The bases are TGTGCCTGGAGAAAAGGGGGCTCGGAGACCCAGTACTTC. Its protein product is CAWRKGGSETQYF.